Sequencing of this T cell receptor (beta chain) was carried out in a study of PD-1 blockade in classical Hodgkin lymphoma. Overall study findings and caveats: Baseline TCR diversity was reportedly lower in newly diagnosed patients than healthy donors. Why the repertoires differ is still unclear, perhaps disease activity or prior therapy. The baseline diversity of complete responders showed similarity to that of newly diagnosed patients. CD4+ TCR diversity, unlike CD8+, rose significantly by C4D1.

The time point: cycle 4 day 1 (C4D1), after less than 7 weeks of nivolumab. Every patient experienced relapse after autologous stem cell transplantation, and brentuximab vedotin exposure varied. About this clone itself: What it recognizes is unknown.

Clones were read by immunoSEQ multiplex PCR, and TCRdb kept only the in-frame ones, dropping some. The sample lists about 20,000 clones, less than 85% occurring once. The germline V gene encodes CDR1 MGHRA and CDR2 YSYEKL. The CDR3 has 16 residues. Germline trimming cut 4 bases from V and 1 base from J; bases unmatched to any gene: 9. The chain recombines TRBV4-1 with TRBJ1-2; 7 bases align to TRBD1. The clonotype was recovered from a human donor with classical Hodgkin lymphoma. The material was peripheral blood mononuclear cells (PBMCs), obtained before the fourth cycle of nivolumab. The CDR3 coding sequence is TGCGCCAGCAGCCGAGTACAGGGGCGAGGTAACTATGGCTACACCTTC. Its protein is CASSRVQGRGNYGYTF.